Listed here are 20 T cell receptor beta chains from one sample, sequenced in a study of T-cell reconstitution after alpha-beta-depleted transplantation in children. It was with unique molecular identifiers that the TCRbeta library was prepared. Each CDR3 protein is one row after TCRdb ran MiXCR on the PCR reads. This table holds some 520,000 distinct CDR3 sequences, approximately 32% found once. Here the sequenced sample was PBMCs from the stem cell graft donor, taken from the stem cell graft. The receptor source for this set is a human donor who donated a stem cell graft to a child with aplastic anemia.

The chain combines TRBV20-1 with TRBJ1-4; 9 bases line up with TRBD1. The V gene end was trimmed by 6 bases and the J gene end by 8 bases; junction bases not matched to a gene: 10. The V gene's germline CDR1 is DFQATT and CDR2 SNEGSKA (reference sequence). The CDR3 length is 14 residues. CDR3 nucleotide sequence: TGCAGTGCGGCGCCCGGGACAGGGAGAGAAAAACTGTTTTTT. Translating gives CSAAPGTGREKLFF.

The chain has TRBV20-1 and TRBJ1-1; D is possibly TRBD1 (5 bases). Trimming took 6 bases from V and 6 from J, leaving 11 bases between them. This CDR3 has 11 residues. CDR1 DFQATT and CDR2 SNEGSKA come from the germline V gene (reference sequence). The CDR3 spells CSASQGPEAFF. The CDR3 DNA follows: TGCAGTGCCAGTCAGGGACCTGAAGCTTTCTTT.

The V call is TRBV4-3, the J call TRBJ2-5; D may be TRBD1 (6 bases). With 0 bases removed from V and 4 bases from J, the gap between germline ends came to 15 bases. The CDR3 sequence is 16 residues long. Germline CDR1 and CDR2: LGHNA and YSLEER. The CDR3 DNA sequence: TGCGCCAGCAGCCAAGAAGGGGGTGGGGCAAGAGAGACCCAGTACTTC. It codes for CASSQEGGGARETQYF.

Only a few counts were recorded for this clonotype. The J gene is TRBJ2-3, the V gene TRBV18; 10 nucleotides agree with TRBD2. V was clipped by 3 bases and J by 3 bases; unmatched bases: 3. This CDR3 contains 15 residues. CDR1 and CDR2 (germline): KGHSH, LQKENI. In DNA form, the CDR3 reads TGTGCCAGCTCACCCACTAGCGGGATGACAGATACGCAGTATTTT. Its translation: CASSPTSGMTDTQYF.

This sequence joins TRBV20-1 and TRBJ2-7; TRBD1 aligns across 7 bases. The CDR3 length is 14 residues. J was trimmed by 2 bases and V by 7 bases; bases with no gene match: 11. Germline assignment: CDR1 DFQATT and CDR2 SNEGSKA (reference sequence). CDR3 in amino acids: CSVPRRDRTYEQYV. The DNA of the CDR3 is TGCAGTGTCCCCCGCCGGGACAGAACCTACGAGCAGTACGTC.

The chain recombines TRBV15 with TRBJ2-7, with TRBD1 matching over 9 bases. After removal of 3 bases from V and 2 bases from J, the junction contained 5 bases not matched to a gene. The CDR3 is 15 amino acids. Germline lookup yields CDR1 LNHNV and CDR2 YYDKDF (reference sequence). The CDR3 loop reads CATSSPGTGPYEQYF. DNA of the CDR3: TGTGCCACCAGCAGCCCCGGGACAGGGCCCTACGAGCAGTACTTC.

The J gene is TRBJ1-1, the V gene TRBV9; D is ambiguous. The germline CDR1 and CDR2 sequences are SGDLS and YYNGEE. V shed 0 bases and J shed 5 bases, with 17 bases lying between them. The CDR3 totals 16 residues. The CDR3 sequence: CASSVDGVFPLTEAFF. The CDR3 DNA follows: TGTGCCAGCAGCGTAGACGGGGTTTTTCCTCTTACTGAAGCTTTCTTT.

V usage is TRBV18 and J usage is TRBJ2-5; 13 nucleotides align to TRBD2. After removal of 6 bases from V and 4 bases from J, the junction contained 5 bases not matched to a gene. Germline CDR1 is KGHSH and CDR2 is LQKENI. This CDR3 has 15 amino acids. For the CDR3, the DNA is TGTGCCAGCTCCTCGGGACTAGCGGGAAGAGAGACCCAGTACTTC. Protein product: CASSSGLAGRETQYF.

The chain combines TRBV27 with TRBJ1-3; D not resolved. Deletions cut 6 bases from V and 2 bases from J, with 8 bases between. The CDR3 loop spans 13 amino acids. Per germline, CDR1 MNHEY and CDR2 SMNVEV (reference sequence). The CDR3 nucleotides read TGTGCCAGCAGCCGGGTACCTGGAAACACCATATATTTT. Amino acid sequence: CASSRVPGNTIYF.

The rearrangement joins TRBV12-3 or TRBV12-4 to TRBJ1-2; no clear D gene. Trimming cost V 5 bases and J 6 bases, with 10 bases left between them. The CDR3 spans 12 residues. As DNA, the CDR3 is TGTGCCAGCAGTGCTGCGTTAAATGGCTACACCTTC. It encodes CASSAALNGYTF.

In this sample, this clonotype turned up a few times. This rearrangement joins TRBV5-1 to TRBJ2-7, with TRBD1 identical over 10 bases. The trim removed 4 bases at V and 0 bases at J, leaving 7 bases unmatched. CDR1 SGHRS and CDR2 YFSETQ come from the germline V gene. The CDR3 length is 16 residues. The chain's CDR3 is CASSPGGTGASYEQYF. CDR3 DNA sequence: TGCGCCAGCAGCCCTGGTGGGACAGGGGCCTCCTACGAGCAGTACTTC.

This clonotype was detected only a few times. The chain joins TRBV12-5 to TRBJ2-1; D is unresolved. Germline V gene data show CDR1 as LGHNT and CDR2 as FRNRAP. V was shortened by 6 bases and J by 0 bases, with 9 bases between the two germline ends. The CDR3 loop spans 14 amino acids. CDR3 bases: TGTGCTAGTGGCCCTTCGAGCTCCTACAATGAGCAGTTCTTC. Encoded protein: CASGPSSSYNEQFF.

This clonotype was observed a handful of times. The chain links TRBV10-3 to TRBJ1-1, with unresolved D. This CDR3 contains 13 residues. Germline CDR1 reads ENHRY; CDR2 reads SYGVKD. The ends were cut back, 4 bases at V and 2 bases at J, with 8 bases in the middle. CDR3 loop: CAISVKENTEAFF. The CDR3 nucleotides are TGTGCCATCAGTGTAAAGGAAAACACTGAAGCTTTCTTT.

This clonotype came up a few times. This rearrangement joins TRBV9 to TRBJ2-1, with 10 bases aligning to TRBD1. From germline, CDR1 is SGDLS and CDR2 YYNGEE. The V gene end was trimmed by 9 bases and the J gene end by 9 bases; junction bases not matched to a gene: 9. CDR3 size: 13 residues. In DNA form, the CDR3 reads TGTGCCACCGGACCGGGACAGGGGTCTGAGCAGTTCTTC. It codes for CATGPGQGSEQFF.

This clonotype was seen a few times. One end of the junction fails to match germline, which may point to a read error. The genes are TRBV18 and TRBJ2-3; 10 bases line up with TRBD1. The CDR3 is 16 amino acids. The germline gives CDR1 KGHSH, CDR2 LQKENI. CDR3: CASSPLAGQGADTQYF. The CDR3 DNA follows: TGTGCCAGCTCCCCACTGGCCGGACAGGGGGCAGATACGCAGTATTTT.

In DNA, the CDR3 is TGCGCCAGCAGCTTGGCCAAAGGAGCGGGAGAAGTGGCGTGGGAGACCCAGTACTTC. Translating gives CASSLAKGAGEVAWETQYF. The genes are TRBV5-1 and TRBJ2-5; 8 bases match TRBD2. Germline V gives CDR1 SGHRS, CDR2 YFSETQ. CDR3 length equals 19 residues. The V gene end was trimmed by 0 bases and the J gene end by 5 bases; junction bases not matched to a gene: 18.

CDR3 nucleotide sequence: TGTGCCAGCAGTTTAGGTAGGAGTGGGCATCAGCCCCAGCATTTT. Its protein product is CASSLGRSGHQPQHF. This chain uses TRBV28 with TRBJ1-5; D gene ambiguous. The CDR3 has 15 amino acids. V lost 2 bases and J lost 5, with 13 bases in between. CDR1 and CDR2 from the germline V gene are MDHEN and SYDVKM.

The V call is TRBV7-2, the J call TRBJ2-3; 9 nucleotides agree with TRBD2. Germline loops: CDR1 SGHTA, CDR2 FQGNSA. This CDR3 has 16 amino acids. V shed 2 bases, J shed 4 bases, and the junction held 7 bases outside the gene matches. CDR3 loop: CASSLWLAGRPDTQYF. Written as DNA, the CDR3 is TGTGCCAGCAGCTTATGGCTAGCGGGGCGGCCAGATACGCAGTATTTT.

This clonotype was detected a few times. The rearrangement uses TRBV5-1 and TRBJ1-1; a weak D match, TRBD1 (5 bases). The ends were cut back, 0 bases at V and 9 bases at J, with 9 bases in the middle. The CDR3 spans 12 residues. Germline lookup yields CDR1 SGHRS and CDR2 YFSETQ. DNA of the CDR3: TGCGCCAGCAGCTTGGGGGACGGCAAAGCTTTCTTT. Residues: CASSLGDGKAFF.

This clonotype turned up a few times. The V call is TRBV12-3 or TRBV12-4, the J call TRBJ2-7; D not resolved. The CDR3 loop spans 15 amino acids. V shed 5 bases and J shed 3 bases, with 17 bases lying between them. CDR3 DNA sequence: TGTGCCAGCAGTGCCGCCGGCATGGGTGACTACGAGCAGTACTTC. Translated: CASSAAGMGDYEQYF.